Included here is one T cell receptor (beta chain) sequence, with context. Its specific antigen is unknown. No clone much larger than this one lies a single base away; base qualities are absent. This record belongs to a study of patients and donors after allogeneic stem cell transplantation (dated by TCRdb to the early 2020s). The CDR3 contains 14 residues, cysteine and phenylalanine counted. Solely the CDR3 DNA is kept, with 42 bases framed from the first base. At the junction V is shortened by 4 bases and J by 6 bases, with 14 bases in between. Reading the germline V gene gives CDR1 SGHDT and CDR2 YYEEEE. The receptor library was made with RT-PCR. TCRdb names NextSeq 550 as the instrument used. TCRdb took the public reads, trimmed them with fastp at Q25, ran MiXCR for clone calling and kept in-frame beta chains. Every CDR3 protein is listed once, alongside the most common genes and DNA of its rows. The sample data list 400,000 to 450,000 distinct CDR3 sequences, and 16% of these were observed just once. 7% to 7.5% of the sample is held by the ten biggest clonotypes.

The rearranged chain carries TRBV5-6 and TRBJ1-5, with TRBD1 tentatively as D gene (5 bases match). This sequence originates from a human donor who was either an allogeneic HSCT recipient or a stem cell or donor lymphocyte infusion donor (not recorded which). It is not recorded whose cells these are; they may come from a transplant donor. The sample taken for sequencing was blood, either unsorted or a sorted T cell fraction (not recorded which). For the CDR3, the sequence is CASSPGRNTQPQHF. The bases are TGTGCCAGCAGCCCGGGACGGAACACTCAGCCCCAGCATTTT.